These 29 T cell receptor beta chains came from one sample sequenced in a study of response to subunit inactivated influenza vaccine. Each CDR3 protein gets one entry after TCRdb re-called the RT-PCR reads with MiXCR. The sample includes around 520,000 distinct CDR3 sequences, 25% of them seen just once. The sequencing here drew on CD4+ T cells sorted from PBMCs, taken about 5 days after vaccination. The receptors were sampled from a man aged 50 to 59 who received an inactivated influenza vaccine.

The chain couples TRBV6-1 to TRBJ2-3; D call uncertain. Germline CDR1 and CDR2: MNHNS and SASEGT. V lost 6 bases and J 0 bases, leaving 7 bases between the germline ends. CDR3 length: 13 residues. The CDR3 spells CASRAGSTDTQYF. The CDR3 DNA is TGTGCCAGCAGAGCCGGGAGCACAGATACGCAGTATTTT.

The chain combines TRBV28 with TRBJ2-7; D is unresolved. Trimming removed 6 bases at V and 0 bases at J, with 9 bases between. The CDR3 is 13 residues long. Per germline, CDR1 MDHEN and CDR2 SYDVKM. Written as DNA, the CDR3 is TGTGCCAGCAGGAAAGGCAACTCCTACGAGCAGTACTTC. This encodes CASRKGNSYEQYF.

The table lists this clonotype with a count of one. The chain combines TRBV19 with TRBJ2-1; the match to TRBD2 covers 12 bases. The CDR3 is 16 residues long. Trimming removed 6 bases from V and 7 bases from J; junction bases left unmatched: 10. Per germline, CDR1 LNHDA and CDR2 SQIVND (reference sequence). Written as DNA, the CDR3 is TGTGCCAGTAGGCCGACTAGCGGGAGTTCGATGAATGAGCAGTTCTTC. Its protein product is CASRPTSGSSMNEQFF.

This clonotype has a handful of counts. The CDR3 loop reads CASSAHDRVYEQYF. CDR3 in DNA: TGTGCCAGCAGTGCCCACGACAGGGTATACGAGCAGTACTTC. This chain connects TRBV25-1 to TRBJ2-7; 7 bases agree with TRBD1. CDR3 length: 14 amino acids. V gave up 4 bases and J gave up 4 bases; unmatched junction bases: 7. CDR1 is MGHDK, CDR2 SYGVNS, per germline.

A few counts support this clonotype. The chain employs TRBV7-8 and TRBJ2-1; D unclear. From germline, CDR1 is SGHVS and CDR2 FQNEAQ. The CDR3 length is 16 residues. V lost 1 base to trimming and J lost 4 bases, with 14 bases between them. This CDR3 reads CASSLVRLPDYNEQFF. The CDR3 bases are TGTGCCAGCAGCTTAGTACGTCTACCCGATTACAATGAGCAGTTCTTC.

The CDR3 nucleotides read TGTGCCAGCATAATGGGACTAGCTACGTCCAATGAGCAGTTCTTC. This encodes CASIMGLATSNEQFF. The V call is TRBV12-3 or TRBV12-4, the J call TRBJ2-1, with 9 bases matching TRBD2. Trimming took 7 bases from V and 6 from J; bases not matched to a gene: 10. CDR3 size: 15 residues.

This rearrangement joins TRBV4-1 to TRBJ2-3, with D perhaps matching TRBD2 (6 bases). In germline, CDR1 is MGHRA, CDR2 YSYEKL. The CDR3 is made up of 19 amino acids. The ends were cut back, 1 base at V and 1 base at J, with 21 bases in the middle. CDR3 sequence reads: CASSQATIKGGTRTDTQYF. CDR3 in DNA: TGCGCCAGCAGCCAAGCTACCATTAAAGGCGGGACCCGCACAGATACGCAGTATTTT.

V usage is TRBV5-1 and J usage is TRBJ1-1; the D gene is possibly TRBD1 (5 bases). Trimming removed 6 bases at V and 4 bases at J, with 19 bases between. This CDR3 region has 15 residues. Germline-derived CDR1 and CDR2 are SGHRS and YFSETQ. CDR3 loop: CASTQGAGWATEAFF. The CDR3 DNA is TGCGCCAGCACCCAAGGGGCGGGCTGGGCCACTGAAGCTTTCTTT.

The chain uses TRBV12-3 or TRBV12-4 and TRBJ2-7, with 11 positions matching TRBD2. V was clipped by 6 bases and J by 6 bases; unmatched bases: 4. This CDR3 has 13 residues. The CDR3 sequence: CASSTSGGSEQYF. The CDR3 DNA sequence: TGTGCCAGCAGCACTAGCGGGGGTTCCGAGCAGTACTTC.

The chain couples TRBV5-1 to TRBJ2-2; possible D gene TRBD2, 6 bases. V dropped 4 bases and J dropped 4 bases, with 23 bases sitting between them. This CDR3 is 18 amino acids long. The germline CDR1 and CDR2 sequences are SGHRS and YFSETQ. The CDR3 is CASSPQLPGESGTGELFF. Here the CDR3 DNA reads TGCGCCAGCAGCCCCCAGCTGCCGGGGGAAAGTGGCACCGGGGAGCTGTTTTTT. The entire variable domain, with the rest obtained from reference TRBV5-1 and TRBJ2-2, is as follows: KAGVTQTPRYLIKTRGQQVTLSCSPISGHRSVSWYQQTPGQGLQFLFEYFSETQRNKGNFPGRFSGRQFSNSRSEMNVSTLELGDSALYLCASSPQLPGESGTGELFFGEGSRLTVL.

CDR3 nucleotide sequence: TGCAGTGCTAGAGATACTAGCGGAACAGATACGCAGTATTTT. It specifies CSARDTSGTDTQYF. The chain is built from TRBV20-1 and TRBJ2-3, with 8 bases that match TRBD2. The CDR3 spans 14 residues. The V gene's germline CDR1 is DFQATT and CDR2 SNEGSKA (reference sequence). J gave up 3 bases and V 0 bases, and 2 bases lay outside the gene matches.

This rearrangement joins TRBV11-2 to TRBJ2-2; TRBD1 matches at 8 bases. After removal of 6 bases from V and 4 bases from J, the junction contained 7 bases not matched to a gene. From germline, CDR1 is SGHAT and CDR2 FQNNGV. The CDR3 loop spans 15 amino acids. The DNA of the CDR3 is TGTGCCAGCAGTCTCCAGGGGGCGGTCACCGGGGAGCTGTTTTTT. Residues: CASSLQGAVTGELFF.

J is TRBJ2-5 and V is TRBV3-1; TRBD2 aligns across 8 bases. CDR3 length: 17 residues. Germline V CDR1 and CDR2: LGHDT, YNNKEL (reference sequence). The J segment lost 5 bases and the V segment lost 1 base, leaving 12 bases of the junction unmatched. The CDR3 region is CASSQGDSGNLLETQYF. The DNA of the CDR3 is TGTGCCAGCAGCCAAGGTGATAGCGGGAACCTTCTTGAGACCCAGTACTTC.

This sequence joins TRBV20-1 and TRBJ2-7; D is tentatively TRBD1 or TRBD2 (5 bases each). V dropped 5 bases and J dropped 0 bases, with 35 bases sitting between them. The CDR3 sequence is 21 residues long. The germline CDR1 and CDR2 sequences are DFQATT and SNEGSKA (reference sequence). The CDR3 sequence: CSAFGRGSPREGPLTSYEQYF. CDR3 nucleotide sequence: TGCAGTGCTTTCGGCCGGGGCAGCCCACGTGAAGGACCCCTTACCTCCTACGAGCAGTACTTC.

This clonotype has just one count. The CDR3 reads CAWSKGREQPQHF. The CDR3 DNA reads TGTGCCTGGAGTAAGGGGCGCGAACAGCCCCAGCATTTT. The J gene is TRBJ1-5, the V gene TRBV30; D is perhaps TRBD1 (5 bases). CDR1 and CDR2 (germline): GTSNPN, SVGIG (reference sequence). The CDR3 has 13 residues. The V end was cut by 2 bases, the J end by 7 bases, with 12 bases between.

This chain links TRBV5-6 with TRBJ2-3, with 8 bases fitting TRBD2. The germline V gene encodes CDR1 SGHDT and CDR2 YYEEEE. Losses at the gene ends were 1 base for V and 8 bases for J; bases not matched to a gene: 6. This CDR3 has 14 amino acids. CDR3 nucleotides: TGTGCCAGCAGCTTGATCGCGGGGGGCGCTACGCAGTATTTT. This encodes CASSLIAGGATQYF.

The V gene is TRBV4-2, the J gene TRBJ1-6; TRBD1 matches at 7 bases. The germline V gene encodes CDR1 LGHNA and CDR2 YNFKEQ. Trimming removed 1 base from V and 5 bases from J; junction bases left unmatched: 8. The CDR3 contains 17 residues. CDR3 residues: CASSQGGGTVDNSPLHF. The CDR3 DNA follows: TGTGCCAGCAGCCAAGGAGGGGGCACAGTGGATAATTCACCCCTCCACTTT.

This clonotype was observed many times. The rearrangement uses TRBV10-3 and TRBJ2-7; 9 bases map to TRBD1. This CDR3 contains 13 residues. V shed 6 bases and J 3 bases; nucleotides not matched to a gene: 3. Germline lookup yields CDR1 ENHRY and CDR2 SYGVKD. The CDR3 DNA sequence: TGTGCCATCAGCGGGACAGGGTACTACGAGCAGTACTTC. Translated: CAISGTGYYEQYF.

This chain connects TRBV7-9 to TRBJ1-1; 8 bases are shared with TRBD1. V dropped 5 bases and J dropped 5; count of bases not matched to a gene: 7. There are 14 residues in the CDR3. In germline, CDR1 is SEHNR, CDR2 FQNEAQ (reference sequence). The CDR3 bases are TGTGCCAGCAGCCCGGACAGGGTGTGGACTGAAGCTTTCTTT. The encoded protein is CASSPDRVWTEAFF.

Comments on this clonotype: Germline and junction disagree at one end, which may indicate a read error. The chain combines TRBV20-1 with TRBJ1-6; D perhaps matches TRBD1 (5 bases). The CDR3 contains 12 residues. Germline V gene lookup returns CDR1 DFQATT and CDR2 SNEGSKA (reference sequence). DNA of the CDR3: TGCAGTGCTAGAGATCCGGGGGTCGAGATATTTTTT. It is translated as CSARDPGVEIFF.

This clonotype was seen more than once but under ten times. This chain uses TRBV28 with TRBJ2-4; D may match TRBD1 or TRBD2 (5 bases each). The CDR3 is 14 amino acids. V gave up 4 bases and J gave up 7 bases, with 14 bases separating them. CDR1 is MDHEN, CDR2 SYDVKM, per germline. This CDR3 reads CASSSTGSGNIQYF. In DNA form, the CDR3 reads TGTGCCAGCAGTTCGACGGGGTCAGGGAACATTCAGTACTTC.

The chain recombines TRBV9 with TRBJ2-1, with 12 bases aligning to TRBD2. This CDR3 spans 16 amino acids. Germline assignment: CDR1 SGDLS and CDR2 YYNGEE. After removal of 4 bases from V and 2 bases from J, the junction contained 4 bases not matched to a gene. CDR3 in amino acids: CASSFTSGRTYNEQFF. CDR3 DNA sequence: TGTGCCAGCAGCTTTACTAGCGGGAGGACCTACAATGAGCAGTTCTTC.

V is TRBV28 and J is TRBJ2-5, with D perhaps TRBD1 or TRBD2 (5 bases each). This CDR3 contains 13 residues. V lost 6 bases, J lost 3 bases, and 11 bases lay in between. Per germline, CDR1 MDHEN and CDR2 SYDVKM. The CDR3 DNA sequence: TGTGCCAGCAGCCGAGGGGCAGAAGAGACCCAGTACTTC. Its protein product is CASSRGAEETQYF.

The chain has TRBV6-5 and TRBJ2-2, with TRBD2 identical over 14 bases. Germline V lookup: CDR1 MNHEY, CDR2 SVGAGI. The CDR3 spans 18 residues. The ends lost 0 bases at V and 7 bases at J; junction bases unmatched: 7. CDR3 sequence (DNA): TGTGCCAGCAGTTACTCGGGGGGGACTAGCGGGAGCCACGGGGAGCTGTTTTTT. Translated, it gives CASSYSGGTSGSHGELFF.

This clonotype was counted only a few times. The chain employs TRBV3-1 and TRBJ2-1, with 8 bases identical to TRBD2. This CDR3 contains 17 residues. The V gene end was trimmed by 1 base and the J gene end by 4 bases; junction bases not matched to a gene: 9. Germline CDR1 reads LGHDT; CDR2 reads YNNKEL (reference sequence). The CDR3 is CASSQVVGLAGYNEQFF. CDR3 bases: TGTGCCAGCAGCCAAGTGGTTGGACTAGCAGGTTACAATGAGCAGTTCTTC.

This clonotype was observed a handful of times. The chain employs TRBV10-3 and TRBJ2-3, with TRBD2 matching 8 bases. The CDR3 length is 11 residues. The germline V gene has CDR1 ENHRY and CDR2 SYGVKD. V lost 10 bases to trimming and J lost 6 bases; unmatched junction nucleotides: 3. As DNA, the CDR3 is TGTGCCACCGCTAGCGGGGATACGCAGTATTTT. As protein: CATASGDTQYF.

The chain combines TRBV12-3 or TRBV12-4 with TRBJ1-2; no reliable D call. V was clipped by 1 base and J by 5 bases, with 5 bases between them. CDR3 length: 12 amino acids. CDR3 nucleotide sequence: TGTGCCAGCAGTTTAGGACGGTATGGCTACACCTTC. Translated: CASSLGRYGYTF.

The chain joins TRBV20-1 to TRBJ2-7; weak D call: TRBD2 (7 bases). Trimming removed 0 bases from V and 4 bases from J, with 19 bases in between. The CDR3 spans 16 residues. Germline-derived CDR1 and CDR2 are DFQATT and SNEGSKA (reference sequence). The CDR3 DNA reads TGCAGTGCTAGAGATAGGGGGGGCCCGAATCGGTACGAGCAGTACTTC. Translated: CSARDRGGPNRYEQYF.

This chain connects TRBV29-1 to TRBJ2-5, with TRBD1 as a possible D gene (5 bases). The CDR3 is 11 residues long. Germline V gene lookup returns CDR1 SQVTM and CDR2 ANQGSEA. Trimming stripped 4 bases from V and 3 bases from J, with 6 bases between. CDR3 in amino acids: CSVAREETQYF. The CDR3 coding sequence is TGCAGCGTTGCCAGGGAAGAGACCCAGTACTTC.